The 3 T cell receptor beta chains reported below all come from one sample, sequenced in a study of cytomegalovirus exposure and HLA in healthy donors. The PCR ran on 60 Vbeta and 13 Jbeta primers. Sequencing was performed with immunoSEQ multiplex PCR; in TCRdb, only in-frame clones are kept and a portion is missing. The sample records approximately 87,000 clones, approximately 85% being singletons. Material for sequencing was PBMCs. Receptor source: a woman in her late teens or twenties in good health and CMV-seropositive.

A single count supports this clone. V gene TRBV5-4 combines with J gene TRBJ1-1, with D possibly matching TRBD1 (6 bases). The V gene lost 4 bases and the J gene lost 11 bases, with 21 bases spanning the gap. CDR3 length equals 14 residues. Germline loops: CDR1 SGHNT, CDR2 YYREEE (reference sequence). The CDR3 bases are TGTGCCAGCAGCCGTCACGGGGACACGCGCAGCGCTTTCTTT. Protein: CASSRHGDTRSAFF.

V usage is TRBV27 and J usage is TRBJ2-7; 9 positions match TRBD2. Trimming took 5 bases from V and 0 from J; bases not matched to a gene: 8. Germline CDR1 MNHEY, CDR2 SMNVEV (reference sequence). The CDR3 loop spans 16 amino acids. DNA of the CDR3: TGTGCCAGCAGTCTCTTCGCGGGAGGGAGCTCCTACGAGCAGTACTTC. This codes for CASSLFAGGSSYEQYF.

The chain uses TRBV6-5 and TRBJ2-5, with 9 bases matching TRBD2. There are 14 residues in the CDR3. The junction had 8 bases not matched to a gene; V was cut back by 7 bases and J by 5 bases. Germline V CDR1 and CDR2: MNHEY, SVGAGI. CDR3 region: CASIGGGAGETQYF. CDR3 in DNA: TGTGCCAGCATTGGCGGGGGGGCCGGGGAGACCCAGTACTTC.